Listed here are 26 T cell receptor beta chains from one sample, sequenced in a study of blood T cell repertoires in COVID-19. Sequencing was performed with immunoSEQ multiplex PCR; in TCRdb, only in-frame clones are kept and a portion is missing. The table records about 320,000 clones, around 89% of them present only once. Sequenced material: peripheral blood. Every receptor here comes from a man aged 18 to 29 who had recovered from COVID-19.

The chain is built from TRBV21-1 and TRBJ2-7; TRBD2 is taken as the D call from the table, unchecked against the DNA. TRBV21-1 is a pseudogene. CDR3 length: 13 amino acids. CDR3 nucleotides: TGTGCCAGCAGTAAATCCCCCGGGGACGAGCAGTACTTC. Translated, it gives CASSKSPGDEQYF.

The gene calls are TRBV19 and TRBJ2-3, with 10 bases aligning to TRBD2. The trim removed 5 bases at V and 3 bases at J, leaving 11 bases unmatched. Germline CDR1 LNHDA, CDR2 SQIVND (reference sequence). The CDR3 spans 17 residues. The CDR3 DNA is TGTGCCAGTAGTCCACCGTTTGGAGCGGGGGGGACAGATACGCAGTATTTT. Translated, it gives CASSPPFGAGGTDTQYF.

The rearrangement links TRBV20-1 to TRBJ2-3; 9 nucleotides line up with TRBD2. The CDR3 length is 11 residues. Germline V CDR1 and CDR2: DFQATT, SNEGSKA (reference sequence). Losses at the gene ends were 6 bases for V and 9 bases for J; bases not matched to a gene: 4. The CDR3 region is CSAHSGGTQYF. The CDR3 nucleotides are TGCAGTGCCCATAGCGGGGGAACGCAGTATTTT.

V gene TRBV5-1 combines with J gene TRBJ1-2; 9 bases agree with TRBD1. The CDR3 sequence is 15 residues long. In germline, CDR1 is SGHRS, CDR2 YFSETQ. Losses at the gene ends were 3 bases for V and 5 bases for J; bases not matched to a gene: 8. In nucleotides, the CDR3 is TGCGCCAGCAGCTACTTTCGACAGGGGGTATATGGCTACACCTTC. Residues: CASSYFRQGVYGYTF. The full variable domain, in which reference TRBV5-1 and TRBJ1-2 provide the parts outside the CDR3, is KAGVTQTPRYLIKTRGQQVTLSCSPISGHRSVSWYQQTPGQGLQFLFEYFSETQRNKGNFPGRFSGRQFSNSRSEMNVSTLELGDSALYLCASSYFRQGVYGYTFGSGTRLTVV.

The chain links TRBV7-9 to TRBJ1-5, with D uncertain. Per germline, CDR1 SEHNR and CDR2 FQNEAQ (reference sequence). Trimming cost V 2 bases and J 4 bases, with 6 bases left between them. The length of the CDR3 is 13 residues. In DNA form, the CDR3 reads TGTGCCAGCAGCTTAACGAGTAATCAGCCCCAGCATTTT. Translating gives CASSLTSNQPQHF.

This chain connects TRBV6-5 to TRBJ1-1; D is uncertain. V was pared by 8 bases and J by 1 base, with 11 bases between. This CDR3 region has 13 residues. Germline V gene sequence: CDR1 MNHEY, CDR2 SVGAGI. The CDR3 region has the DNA TGTGCCAGCTCGCCTCGGGGGAACACTGAAGCTTTCTTT. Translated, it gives CASSPRGNTEAFF.

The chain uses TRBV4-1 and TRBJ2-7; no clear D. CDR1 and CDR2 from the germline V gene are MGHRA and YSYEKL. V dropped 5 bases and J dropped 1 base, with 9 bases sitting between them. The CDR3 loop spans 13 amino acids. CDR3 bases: TGCGCCAGCAGCTCTTCTGTTTCCTACGAGCAGTACTTC. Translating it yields CASSSSVSYEQYF.

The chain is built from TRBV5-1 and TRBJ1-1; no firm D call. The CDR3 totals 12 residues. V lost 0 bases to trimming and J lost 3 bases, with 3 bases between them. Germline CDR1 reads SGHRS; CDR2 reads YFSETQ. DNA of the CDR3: TGCGCCAGCAGCTTGGCAGACACTGAAGCTTTCTTT. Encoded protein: CASSLADTEAFF.

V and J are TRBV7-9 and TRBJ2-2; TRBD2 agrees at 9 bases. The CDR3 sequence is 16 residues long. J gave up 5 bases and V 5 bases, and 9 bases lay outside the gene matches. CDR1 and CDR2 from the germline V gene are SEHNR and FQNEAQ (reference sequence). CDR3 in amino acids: CASSRLSGSGTGELFF. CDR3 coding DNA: TGTGCCAGCAGCCGACTTAGCGGGAGCGGGACCGGGGAGCTGTTTTTT.

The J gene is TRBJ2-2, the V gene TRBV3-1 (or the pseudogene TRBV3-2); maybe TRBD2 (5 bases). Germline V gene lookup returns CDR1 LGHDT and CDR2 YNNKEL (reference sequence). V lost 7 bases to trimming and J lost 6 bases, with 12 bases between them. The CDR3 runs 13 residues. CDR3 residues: CASNIRESGELFF. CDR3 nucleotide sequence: TGTGCCAGCAACATCCGGGAATCCGGGGAGCTGTTTTTT.

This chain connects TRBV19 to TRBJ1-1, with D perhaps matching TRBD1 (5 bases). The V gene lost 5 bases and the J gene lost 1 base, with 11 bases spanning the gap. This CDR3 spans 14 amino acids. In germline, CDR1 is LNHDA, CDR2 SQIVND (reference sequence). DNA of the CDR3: TGTGCCAGTAGTGGGCGACAGTGGAACACTGAAGCTTTCTTT. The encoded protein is CASSGRQWNTEAFF.

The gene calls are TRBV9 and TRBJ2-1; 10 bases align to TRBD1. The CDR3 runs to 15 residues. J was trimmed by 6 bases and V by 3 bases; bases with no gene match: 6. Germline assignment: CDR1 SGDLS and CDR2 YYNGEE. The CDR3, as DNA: TGTGCCAGCAGCGGGGGGACAGGGGAGGCCAATGAGCAGTTCTTC. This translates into CASSGGTGEANEQFF.

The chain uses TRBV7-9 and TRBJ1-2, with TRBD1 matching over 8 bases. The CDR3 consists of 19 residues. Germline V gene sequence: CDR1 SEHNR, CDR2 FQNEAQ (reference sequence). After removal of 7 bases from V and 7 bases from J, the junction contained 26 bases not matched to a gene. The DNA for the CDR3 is TGTGCCAGCACCAAGGATGTAGTCTCTGGACAGGGTAGTAGGAGTGGCTACACCTTC. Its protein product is CASTKDVVSGQGSRSGYTF.

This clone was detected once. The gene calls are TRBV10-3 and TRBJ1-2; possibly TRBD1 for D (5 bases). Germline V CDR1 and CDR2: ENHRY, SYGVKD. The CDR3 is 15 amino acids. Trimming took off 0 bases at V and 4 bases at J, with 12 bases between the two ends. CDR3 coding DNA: TGTGCCATCAGTGAGTCGACGGGGGAAGTCTATGGCTACACCTTC. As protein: CAISESTGEVYGYTF.

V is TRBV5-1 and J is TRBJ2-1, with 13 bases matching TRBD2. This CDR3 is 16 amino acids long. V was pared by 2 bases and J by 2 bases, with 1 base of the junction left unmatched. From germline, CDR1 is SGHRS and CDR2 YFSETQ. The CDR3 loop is CASSLGLAGAYNEQFF. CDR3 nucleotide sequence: TGCGCCAGCAGCTTAGGACTAGCGGGAGCCTACAATGAGCAGTTCTTC.

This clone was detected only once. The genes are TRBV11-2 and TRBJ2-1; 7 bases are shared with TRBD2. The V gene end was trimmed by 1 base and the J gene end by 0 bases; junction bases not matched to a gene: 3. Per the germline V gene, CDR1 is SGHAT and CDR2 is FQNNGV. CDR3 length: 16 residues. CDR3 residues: CASSLGGGSSYNEQFF. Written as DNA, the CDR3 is TGTGCCAGCAGCTTAGGGGGCGGGAGCTCCTACAATGAGCAGTTCTTC.

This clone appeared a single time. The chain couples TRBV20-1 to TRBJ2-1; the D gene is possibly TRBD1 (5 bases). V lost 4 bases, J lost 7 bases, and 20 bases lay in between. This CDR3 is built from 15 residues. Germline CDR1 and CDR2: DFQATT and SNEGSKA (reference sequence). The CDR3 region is CSAIDRGSTLNEQFF. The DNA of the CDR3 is TGCAGTGCTATTGATAGGGGTTCTACATTAAATGAGCAGTTCTTC.

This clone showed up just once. The CDR3 bases are TGCGCCAGCAGCCCCGGGACAACAGCAACTAATGAAAAACTGTTTTTT. Protein product: CASSPGTTATNEKLFF. The V and J genes are TRBV4-1 and TRBJ1-4; D perhaps matches TRBD1 (6 bases). V shed 4 bases and J shed 0 bases, with 12 bases lying between them. There are 16 residues in the CDR3. Per germline, CDR1 MGHRA and CDR2 YSYEKL.

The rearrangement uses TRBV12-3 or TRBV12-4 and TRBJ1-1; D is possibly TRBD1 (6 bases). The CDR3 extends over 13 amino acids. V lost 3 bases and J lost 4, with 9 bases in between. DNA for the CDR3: TGTGCCAGCAGTTTGAGAGGGGGCACTGAAGCTTTCTTT. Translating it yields CASSLRGGTEAFF.

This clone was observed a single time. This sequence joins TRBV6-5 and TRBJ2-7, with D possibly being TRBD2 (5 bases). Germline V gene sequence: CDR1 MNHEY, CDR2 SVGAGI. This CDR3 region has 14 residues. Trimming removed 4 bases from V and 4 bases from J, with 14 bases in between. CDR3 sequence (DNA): TGTGCCAGCAGTTTCTCCCAGAGGACTTACGAGCAGTACTTC. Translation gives CASSFSQRTYEQYF.

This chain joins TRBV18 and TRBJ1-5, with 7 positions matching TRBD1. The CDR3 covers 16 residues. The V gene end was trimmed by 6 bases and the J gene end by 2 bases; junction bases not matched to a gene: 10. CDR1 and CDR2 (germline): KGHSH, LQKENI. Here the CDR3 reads CASSSATGVGNQPQHF. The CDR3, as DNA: TGTGCCAGCTCGTCCGCTACAGGGGTGGGCAATCAGCCCCAGCATTTT.

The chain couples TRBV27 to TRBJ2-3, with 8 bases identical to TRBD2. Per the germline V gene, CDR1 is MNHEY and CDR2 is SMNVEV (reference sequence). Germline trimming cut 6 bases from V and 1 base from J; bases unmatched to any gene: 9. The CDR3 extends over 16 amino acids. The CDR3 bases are TGTGCCAGCAGCAACACCAGGCGGGAGGGCACAGATACGCAGTATTTT. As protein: CASSNTRREGTDTQYF.

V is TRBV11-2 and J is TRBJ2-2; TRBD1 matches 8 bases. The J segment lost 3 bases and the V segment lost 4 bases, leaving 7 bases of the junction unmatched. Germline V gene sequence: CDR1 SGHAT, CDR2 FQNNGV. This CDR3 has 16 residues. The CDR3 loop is CASSSRGPGYTGELFF. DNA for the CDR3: TGTGCCAGCAGCTCCAGGGGGCCGGGCTACACCGGGGAGCTGTTTTTT.

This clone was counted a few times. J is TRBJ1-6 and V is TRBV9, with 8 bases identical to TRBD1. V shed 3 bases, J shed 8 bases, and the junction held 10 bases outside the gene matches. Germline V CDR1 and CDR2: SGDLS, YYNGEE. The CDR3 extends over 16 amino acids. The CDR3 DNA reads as TGTGCCAGCAGCGCGGGGGGACAGGAAAAAGATTCACCCCTCCACTTT. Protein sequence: CASSAGGQEKDSPLHF. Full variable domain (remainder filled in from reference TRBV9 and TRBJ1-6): DSGVTQTPKHLITATGQRVTLRCSPRSGDLSVYWYQQSLDQGLQFLIQYYNGEERAKGNILERFSAQQFPDLHSELNLSSLELGDSALYFCASSAGGQEKDSPLHFGNGTRLTVT.

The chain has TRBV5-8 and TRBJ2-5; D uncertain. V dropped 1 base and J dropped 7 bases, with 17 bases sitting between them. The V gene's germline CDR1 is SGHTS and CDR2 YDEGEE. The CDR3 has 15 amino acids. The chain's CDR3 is CASSLYYSEPGTQYF. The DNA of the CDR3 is TGTGCCAGCAGCTTGTACTACTCGGAGCCGGGGACCCAGTACTTC.

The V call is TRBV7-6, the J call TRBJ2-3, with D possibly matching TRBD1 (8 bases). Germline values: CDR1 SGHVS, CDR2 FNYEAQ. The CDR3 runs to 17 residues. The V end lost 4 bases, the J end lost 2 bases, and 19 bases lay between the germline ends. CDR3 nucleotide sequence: TGTGCCAGCAGCTACAGGGGGGGGGTTAGGTCCACAGATACGCAGTATTTT. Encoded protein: CASSYRGGVRSTDTQYF. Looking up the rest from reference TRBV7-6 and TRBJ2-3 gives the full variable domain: GAGVSQSPRYKVTKRGQDVALRCDPISGHVSLYWYRQALGQGPEFLTYFNYEAQQDKSGLPNDRFSAERPEGSISTLTIQRTEQRDSAMYRCASSYRGGVRSTDTQYFGPGTRLTVL.